Listed below are T cell receptor beta chains from one sample, sequenced in a study of human T cells and chemical hapten exposure. TCRdb called the RACE reads again in MiXCR, with one record for every CDR3 protein. The sample carries about 360,000 distinct CDR3 sequences, approximately 4.4% recorded once. The input for sequencing was whole blood, taken in connection with sensitization to the hapten diphenylcyclopropenone (DPC). The receptors originated from a woman aged 45-60 years with alopecia areata. Some clones in this sample may be carry-over from other donors' samples. Each CDR3 is given with its conserved first and last residue. D genes are given only for firm matches. Only part of the rows carry a size: once, few, many, or a class if the clone is expanded.

many,TRBD2,TRBJ2-3,TRBV11-2,TGTGCCAGCAGCTTAGGACCGGGACTAGCGCCAATAACAGATACGCAGTATTTT,CASSLGPGLAPITDTQYF
.,.,TRBJ1-5,TRBV28,TGTGCCAGCAGTCCGGCGGGACGGGTTAGCAATCAGCCCCAGCATTTT,CASSPAGRVSNQPQHF
few,.,TRBJ1-2,TRBV7-3,TGTGCCAGCAGCCCAAGGGGCAGGGTGAACTATGGCTACACCTTC,CASSPRGRVNYGYTF
many,.,TRBJ1-6,TRBV7-2,TGTGCCAGCAGTCGGACCGCCGCTGATAATTCACCCCTCCACTTT,CASSRTAADNSPLHF
many,.,TRBJ1-1,TRBV13,TGTGCCAGCAGCTTAGAGGGGTCCATAAGTGAAGCTTTCTTT,CASSLEGSISEAFF
many,TRBD1,TRBJ1-1,TRBV27,TGTGCCAGCAGTGTAGTTAACAGGGGCCGCGGCACTGAAGCTTTCTTT,CASSVVNRGRGTEAFF
.,TRBD1,TRBJ2-7,TRBV29-1,TGCAGCGCCCGGGGACAGTTTTACGAGCAGTACTTC,CSARGQFYEQYF
many,TRBD2,TRBJ2-2,TRBV5-1,TGCGCCAGCAGGACTAGCGGTAACACCGGGGAGCTGTTTTTT,CASRTSGNTGELFF
.,.,TRBJ1-1,TRBV29-1,TGCAGCGTTGAAGGCGAGGTCGGCACTGAAGCTTTCTTT,CSVEGEVGTEAFF
.,.,TRBJ2-5,TRBV27,TGTGCCAGCAGTTTTGACGGAGAGACCCAGTACTTC,CASSFDGETQYF
many,.,TRBJ2-1,TRBV6-5,TGTGCCAGCAGTTGGGACGGTTCCTACAATGAGCAGTTCTTC,CASSWDGSYNEQFF
many,.,TRBJ1-1,TRBV6-1,TGTGCCAGCGAAACGGCCCCTGCGACCACTGAAGCTTTCTTT,CASETAPATTEAFF
many,.,TRBJ2-7,TRBV5-1,TGCGCCAGCAGCAGGGAAGGTCGCCGTCACGAGCAGTACTTC,CASSREGRRHEQYF
many,.,TRBJ1-2,TRBV20-1,TGCAGTGGGGGAGGGGGTGACTCTGGCTACACCTTC,CSGGGGDSGYTF
.,.,TRBJ1-4,TRBV6-6,TGTGCCAGCAGTCCGGAATTTAATGAAAAACTGTTTTTT,CASSPEFNEKLFF
few,.,TRBJ2-3,TRBV11-1,TGTGCCAGCAGCTTGCTACAGGGCAGCACAGATACGCAGTATTTT,CASSLLQGSTDTQYF
many,.,TRBJ2-4,TRBV12-3/TRBV12-4,TGTGCCAGCAGTTGGGGAAACATTCAGTACTTC,CASSWGNIQYF
few,TRBD2,TRBJ2-5,TRBV5-6,TGTGCCAGCAGCTTGCAAGCGGGGGGACAAGAGACCCAGTACTTC,CASSLQAGGQETQYF
few,.,TRBJ1-1,TRBV5-1,TGCGCCAGCAGCCCGCAGGGGTTTGGAGCTTTCTTT,CASSPQGFGAFF
.,.,TRBJ2-7,TRBV13,TGTGCCAGCAGCTTAGGAGGGGGAAGCAACGAGCAGTACTTC,CASSLGGGSNEQYF
.,.,TRBJ2-7,TRBV6-5,TGTGCCAGCAGTTCCCGTGGGGGCGGTTTCTCCTACGAGCAGTACTTC,CASSSRGGGFSYEQYF
few,.,TRBJ2-3,TRBV6-1,TGTGCCAGCAGTGAGGCTCTATCCAAGGATACGCAGTATTTT,CASSEALSKDTQYF
few,.,TRBJ1-3,TRBV12-3/TRBV12-4,TGTGCCAGCAGTTTCCCAGCTGGAAACACCATATATTTT,CASSFPAGNTIYF
many,.,TRBJ1-5,TRBV2,TGTGCCAGCAGTGGACAGTACAATCAGCCCCAGCATTTT,CASSGQYNQPQHF
few,TRBD1,TRBJ2-1,TRBV5-4,TGTGCCAGCAGCGTGACAGGGTACGAGCAGTTCTTC,CASSVTGYEQFF
many,.,TRBJ2-3,TRBV5-1,TGCGCCAGCAGCTTGGGAACCCAGGGGACAGATACGCAGTATTTT,CASSLGTQGTDTQYF
.,.,TRBJ1-2,TRBV28,TGTGCCAGCCAATCCAGGGAGGGCTATGGCTACACCTTC,CASQSREGYGYTF
.,TRBD1,TRBJ2-4,TRBV13,TGTGCCAGCAGCCCCGACAGGGGGCTTGCCAAAAACATTCAGTACTTC,CASSPDRGLAKNIQYF
few,.,TRBJ1-4,TRBV7-9,TGTGCCAGCAGTACATCTACCGGAGGGTTAACTAATGAAAAACTGTTTTTT,CASSTSTGGLTNEKLFF